This T cell receptor (beta chain) was recorded in a study of blood T cells in healthy people across ages. As for the study in general: The capture of about one barcoded beta molecule per two T cells was achieved by template switching. Findings of the study overall: Older individuals had lower TCR beta diversity per million T cells (the decline was roughly linear).

RNA extraction gave at least 5 micrograms of total RNA per sample. A second roughly 7 to 12 cycle PCR used barcoded and J-beta primers. Through a template-switch adaptor with 12 random nucleotides, each cDNA molecule received a tag. TCRdb processed the 5' RACE reads anew with MiXCR; each CDR3 protein has one entry. The sample holds 1.5 million or so distinct CDR3 sequences, approximately 43% seen once. This clonotype was counted once. Its specificity is unknown. Material: blood. The sequence derives from a woman aged 18-30 years in good health.

CDR3 sequence: CASSQLQSGNTIYF. DNA of the CDR3: TGTGCCAGCAGCCAGTTGCAATCTGGAAACACCATATATTTT. The rearrangement links TRBV3-1 to TRBJ1-3, with D uncertain. This CDR3 has 14 residues. Germline loops: CDR1 LGHDT, CDR2 YNNKEL (reference sequence). V lost 3 bases, J lost 1 base, and 7 bases lay in between.